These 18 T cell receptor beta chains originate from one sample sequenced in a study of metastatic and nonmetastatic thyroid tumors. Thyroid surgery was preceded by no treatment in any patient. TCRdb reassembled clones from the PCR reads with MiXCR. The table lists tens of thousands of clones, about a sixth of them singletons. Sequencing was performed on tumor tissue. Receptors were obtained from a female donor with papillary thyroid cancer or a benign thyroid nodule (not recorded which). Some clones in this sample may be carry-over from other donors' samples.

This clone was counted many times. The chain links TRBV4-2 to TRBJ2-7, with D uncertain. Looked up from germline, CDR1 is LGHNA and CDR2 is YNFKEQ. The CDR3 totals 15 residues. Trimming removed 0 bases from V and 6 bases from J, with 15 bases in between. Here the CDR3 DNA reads TGTGCCAGCAGCCAAGACTGGGCTCGTTGGGGCGAGCAGTACTTC. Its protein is CASSQDWARWGEQYF.

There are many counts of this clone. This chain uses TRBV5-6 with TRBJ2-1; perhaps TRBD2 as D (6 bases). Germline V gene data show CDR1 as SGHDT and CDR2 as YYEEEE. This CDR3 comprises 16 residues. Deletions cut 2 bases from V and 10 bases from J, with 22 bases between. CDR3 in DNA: TGTGCCAGCAGCTTTAATGACGGGAGCTACTTTAGGGAGCAGTTCTTC. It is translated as CASSFNDGSYFREQFF.

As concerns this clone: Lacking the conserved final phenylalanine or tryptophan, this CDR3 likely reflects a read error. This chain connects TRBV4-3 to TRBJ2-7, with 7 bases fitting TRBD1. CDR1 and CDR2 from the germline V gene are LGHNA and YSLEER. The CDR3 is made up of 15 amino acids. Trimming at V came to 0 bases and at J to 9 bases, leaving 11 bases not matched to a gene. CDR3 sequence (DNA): TGCGCCAGCAGCCAAGATTGGGGACAGAGATCGGCGCAGTACCTC. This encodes CASSQDWGQRSAQYL.

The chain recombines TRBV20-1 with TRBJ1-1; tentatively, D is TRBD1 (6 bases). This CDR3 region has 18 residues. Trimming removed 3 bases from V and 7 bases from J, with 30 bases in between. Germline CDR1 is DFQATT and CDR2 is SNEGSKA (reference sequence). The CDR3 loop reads CSASRYLAGTYRLYEAFF. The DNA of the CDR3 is TGCAGTGCTAGTCGCTATCTGGCCGGGACATACCGTCTATATGAAGCTTTCTTT.

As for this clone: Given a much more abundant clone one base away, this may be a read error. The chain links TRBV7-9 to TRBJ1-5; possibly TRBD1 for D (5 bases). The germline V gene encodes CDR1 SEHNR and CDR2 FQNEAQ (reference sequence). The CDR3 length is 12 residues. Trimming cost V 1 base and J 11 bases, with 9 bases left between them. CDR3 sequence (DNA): TGTGCCAGCAGCTTAGACAGGCAGTCCCAGCATTTT. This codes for CASSLDRQSQHF.

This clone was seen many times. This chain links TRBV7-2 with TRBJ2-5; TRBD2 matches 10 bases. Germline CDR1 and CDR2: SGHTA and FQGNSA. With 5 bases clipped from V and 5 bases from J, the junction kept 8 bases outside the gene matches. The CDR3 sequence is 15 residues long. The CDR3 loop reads CASSRSGRRVETQYF. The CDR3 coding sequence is TGTGCCAGCAGCCGTAGCGGGAGGAGGGTGGAGACCCAGTACTTC.

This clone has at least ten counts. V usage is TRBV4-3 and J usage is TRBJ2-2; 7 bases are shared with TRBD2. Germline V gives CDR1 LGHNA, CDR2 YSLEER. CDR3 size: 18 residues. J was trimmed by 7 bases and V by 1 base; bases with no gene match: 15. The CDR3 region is CASSQGPVGRMSIGELFF. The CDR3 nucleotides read TGCGCCAGCAGCCAAGGTCCCGTCGGGAGGATGTCGATCGGGGAGCTGTTTTTT.

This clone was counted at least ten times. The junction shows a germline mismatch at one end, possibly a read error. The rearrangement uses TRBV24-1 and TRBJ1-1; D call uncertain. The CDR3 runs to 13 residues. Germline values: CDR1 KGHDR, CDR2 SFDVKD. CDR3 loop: CATSDLMQEMILF. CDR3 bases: TGTGCCACCAGTGATTTAATGCAGGAAATGATTTTATTT.

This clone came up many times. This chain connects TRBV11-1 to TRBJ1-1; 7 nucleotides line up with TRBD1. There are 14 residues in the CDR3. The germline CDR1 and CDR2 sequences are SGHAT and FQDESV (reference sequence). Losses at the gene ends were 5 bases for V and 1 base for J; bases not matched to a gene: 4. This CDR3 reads CASSRGTENTEAFF. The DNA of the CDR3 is TGTGCCAGCAGCAGAGGGACAGAGAACACTGAAGCTTTCTTT.

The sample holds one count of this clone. The CDR3 DNA sequence: TGTGCCAGCAGCACCCCACTAGCGGGAGAGTGGGGCTACGAGCAGTACTTC. Amino acid sequence: CASSTPLAGEWGYEQYF. The V call is TRBV11-2, the J call TRBJ2-7; 11 nucleotides agree with TRBD2. This CDR3 spans 17 amino acids. With V trimmed by 5 bases and J by 3 bases, 12 bases remained unmatched. CDR1 is SGHAT, CDR2 FQNNGV, per germline.

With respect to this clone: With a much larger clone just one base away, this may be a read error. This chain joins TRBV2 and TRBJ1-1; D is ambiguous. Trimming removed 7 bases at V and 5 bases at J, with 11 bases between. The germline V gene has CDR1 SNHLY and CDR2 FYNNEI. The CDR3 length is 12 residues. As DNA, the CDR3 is TGTGCCAGCAATCTCGGACGGACTGAAGCTTTCTTT. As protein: CASNLGRTEAFF. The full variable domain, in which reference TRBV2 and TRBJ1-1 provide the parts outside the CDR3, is EPEVTQTPSHQVTQMGQEVILRCVPISNHLYFYWYRQILGQKVEFLVSFYNNEISEKSEIFDDQFSVERPDGSNFTLKIRSTKLEDSAMYFCASNLGRTEAFFGQGTRLTVV.

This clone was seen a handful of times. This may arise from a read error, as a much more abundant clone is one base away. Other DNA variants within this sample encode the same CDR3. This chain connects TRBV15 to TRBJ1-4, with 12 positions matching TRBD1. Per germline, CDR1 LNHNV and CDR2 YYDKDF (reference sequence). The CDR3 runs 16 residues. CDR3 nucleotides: TGTGCCACCAGTAGAGATGGGGACAGGGGGCCTGAAAAACTGTTTTTT. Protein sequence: CATSRDGDRGPEKLFF.

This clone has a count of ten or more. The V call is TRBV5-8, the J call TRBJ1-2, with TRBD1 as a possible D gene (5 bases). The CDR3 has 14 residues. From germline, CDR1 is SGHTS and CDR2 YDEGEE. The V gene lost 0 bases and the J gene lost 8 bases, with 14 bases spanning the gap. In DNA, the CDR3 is TGTGCCAGCAGCTTGGCGTCGGGGACCTGGGGCTACACCTTC. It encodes CASSLASGTWGYTF.

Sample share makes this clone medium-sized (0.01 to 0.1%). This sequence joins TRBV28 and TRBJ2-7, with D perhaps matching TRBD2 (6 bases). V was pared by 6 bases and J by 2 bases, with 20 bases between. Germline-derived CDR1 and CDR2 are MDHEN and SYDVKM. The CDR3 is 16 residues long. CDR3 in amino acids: CASSHPPRDFTYEQYF. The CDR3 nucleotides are TGTGCCAGCAGCCACCCCCCGCGGGACTTTACCTACGAGCAGTACTTC.

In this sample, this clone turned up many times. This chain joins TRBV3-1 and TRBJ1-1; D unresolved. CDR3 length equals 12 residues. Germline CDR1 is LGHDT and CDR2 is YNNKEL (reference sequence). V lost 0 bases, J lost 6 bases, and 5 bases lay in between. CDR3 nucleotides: TGTGCCAGCAGCCAAGAAAGGTCTGAAGCTTTCTTT. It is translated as CASSQERSEAFF.

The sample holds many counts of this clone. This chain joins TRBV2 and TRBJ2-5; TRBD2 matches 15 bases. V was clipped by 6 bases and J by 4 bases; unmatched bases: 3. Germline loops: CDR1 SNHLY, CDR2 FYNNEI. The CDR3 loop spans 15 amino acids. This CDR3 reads CASSPGLAGGETQYF. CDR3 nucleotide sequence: TGTGCCAGCAGCCCGGGACTAGCGGGGGGAGAGACCCAGTACTTC.

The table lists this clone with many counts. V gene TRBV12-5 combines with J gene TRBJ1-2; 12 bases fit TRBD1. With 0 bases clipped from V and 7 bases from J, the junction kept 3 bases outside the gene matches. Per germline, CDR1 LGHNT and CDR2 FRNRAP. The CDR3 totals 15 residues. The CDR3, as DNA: TGTGCTAGTGGTTTGGTAAGGGACAGGGGGCTTGGCTACACCTTC. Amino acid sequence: CASGLVRDRGLGYTF.

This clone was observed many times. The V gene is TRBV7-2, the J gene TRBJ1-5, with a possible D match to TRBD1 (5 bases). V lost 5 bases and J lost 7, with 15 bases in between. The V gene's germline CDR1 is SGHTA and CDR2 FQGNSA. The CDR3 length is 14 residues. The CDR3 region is CASSQSQGRQPQHF. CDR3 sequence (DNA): TGTGCCAGCAGCCAATCGCAGGGTAGACAGCCCCAGCATTTT.